One and the same sample provided the 29 T cell receptor beta chains below, sequenced in a study of OX40 agonist ivuxolimab in advanced cancers. Sequencing was performed with immunoSEQ multiplex PCR; in TCRdb, only in-frame clones are kept and a portion is missing. The sample has about 82,000 clones, 70% to 90% seen once. The material sequenced was CD4+ or CD8+ T cells sorted from blood, taken in a trial of the OX40 agonist ivuxolimab. The receptors come from an adult with an advanced solid tumor such as melanoma, head and neck, liver or kidney cancer.

J is TRBJ1-3 and V is TRBV6-5, with TRBD1 matching 9 bases. The CDR3 sequence is 14 residues long. V lost 6 bases, J lost 4 bases, and 4 bases stayed unmatched. The germline CDR1 and CDR2 sequences are MNHEY and SVGAGI. CDR3 loop: CASRDRGRGNTIYF. DNA of the CDR3: TGTGCCAGCAGGGACAGGGGTAGGGGAAACACCATATATTTT.

The chain has TRBV7-9 and TRBJ2-1, with D unresolved. Germline-derived CDR1 and CDR2 are SEHNR and FQNEAQ (reference sequence). CDR3 length: 13 amino acids. Trimming took off 2 bases at V and 6 bases at J, with 8 bases between the two ends. CDR3 loop: CASSLLSGNEQFF. DNA for the CDR3: TGTGCCAGCAGCTTACTCTCCGGCAATGAGCAGTTCTTC.

The CDR3 region has the DNA TGTGCCAGCAGCTTAGGCCTGGGACAGGGAAGCAATCAGCCCCAGCATTTT. Translated: CASSLGLGQGSNQPQHF. The rearrangement uses TRBV7-8 and TRBJ1-5; 9 nucleotides agree with TRBD1. Unmatched junction bases numbered 5, after V lost 1 base and J lost 1 base. Germline V lookup: CDR1 SGHVS, CDR2 FQNEAQ. This CDR3 spans 17 amino acids.

This chain uses TRBV19 with TRBJ2-6; TRBD1 agrees at 7 bases. CDR3 size: 15 residues. The V gene's germline CDR1 is LNHDA and CDR2 SQIVND (reference sequence). V lost 8 bases to trimming and J lost 1 base; unmatched junction nucleotides: 5. Here the CDR3 DNA reads TGTGCCAGTGGGGACAGCCCATCTGGGGCCAACGTCCTGACTTTC. It is translated as CASGDSPSGANVLTF. Full variable domain (remainder filled in from reference TRBV19 and TRBJ2-6): DGGITQSPKYLFRKEGQNVTLSCEQNLNHDAMYWYRQDPGQGLRLIYYSQIVNDFQKGDIAEGYSVSREKKESFPLTVTSAQKNPTAFYLCASGDSPSGANVLTFGAGSRLTVL.

The rearrangement uses TRBV5-4 and TRBJ2-1; TRBD1 agrees at 9 bases. Germline V gene lookup returns CDR1 SGHNT and CDR2 YYREEE (reference sequence). The junction had 9 bases not matched to a gene; V was cut back by 6 bases and J by 2 bases. The CDR3 extends over 16 amino acids. This chain's CDR3 is CASTRGTGPPYNEQFF. CDR3 nucleotides: TGTGCCAGCACCCGAGGGACAGGGCCTCCCTACAATGAGCAGTTCTTC.

The chain couples TRBV7-9 to TRBJ2-3; D may correspond to TRBD1 or TRBD2 (6 bases each). The CDR3 extends over 17 amino acids. Deletions cut 9 bases from V and 1 base from J, with 23 bases between. Germline CDR1 is SEHNR and CDR2 is FQNEAQ (reference sequence). The CDR3 protein is CASVGGGGRSGTDTQYF. In DNA form, the CDR3 reads TGTGCCAGTGTCGGAGGGGGAGGACGGTCTGGCACAGATACGCAGTATTTT.

This sequence joins TRBV7-8 and TRBJ2-3, with D uncertain. Germline V gene sequence: CDR1 SGHVS, CDR2 FQNEAQ. Trimming removed 1 base at V and 4 bases at J, with 15 bases between. CDR3 size: 16 residues. CDR3 DNA: TGTGCCAGCAGCTTAGACCCAAGACCAAGCCCAGATACGCAGTATTTT. Amino acid sequence: CASSLDPRPSPDTQYF.

The chain has TRBV18 and TRBJ2-7; 7 nucleotides agree with TRBD2. Trimming cost V 7 bases and J 2 bases; bases outside gene matches: 8. The CDR3 runs to 14 residues. Germline assignment: CDR1 KGHSH and CDR2 LQKENI. CDR3 sequence (DNA): TGTGCCAGCTTGGCGGGAGTGGAGCCCTACGAGCAGTACTTC. Translated, it gives CASLAGVEPYEQYF.

This clone has just a few counts. CDR3 residues: CASSPTLVTVTQYF. In DNA, the CDR3 is TGTGCCAGCAGTCCGACTCTTGTTACAGTGACCCAGTACTTC. The chain carries TRBV28 and TRBJ2-5, with D uncertain. Germline assignment: CDR1 MDHEN and CDR2 SYDVKM. The V and J ends lost 5 bases and 7 bases respectively, with 17 bases between them. This CDR3 contains 14 residues.

V usage is TRBV4-3 and J usage is TRBJ2-1; TRBD2 agrees at 9 bases. Germline V gives CDR1 LGHNA, CDR2 YSLEER. The CDR3 covers 15 residues. With V trimmed by 0 bases and J by 10 bases, 7 bases remained unmatched. This CDR3 reads CASSQDLASGEEQFF. For the CDR3, the DNA is TGCGCCAGCAGCCAAGATTTGGCTAGCGGGGAGGAGCAGTTCTTC.

This sequence joins TRBV6-6 and TRBJ2-7; D tentatively reads TRBD1 or TRBD2 (5 bases each). V lost 4 bases and J lost 2, with 12 bases in between. Per germline, CDR1 MNHNY and CDR2 SVGAGI (reference sequence). The CDR3 contains 14 residues. The CDR3 nucleotides are TGTGCCAGCAGTTCTCATTCGGGGCCCTACGAGCAGTACTTC. Protein product: CASSSHSGPYEQYF.

The CDR3 region is CASSPLGTSGSSQYF. CDR3 sequence (DNA): TGTGCCAGCAGCCCCCTGGGGACTAGCGGGAGTTCACAGTACTTC. The genes are TRBV7-2 and TRBJ2-5; 14 positions agree with TRBD2. Trimming at V came to 5 bases and at J to 11 bases, leaving 10 bases not matched to a gene. The CDR3 is 15 amino acids. CDR1 and CDR2 (germline): SGHTA, FQGNSA.

The chain links TRBV6-6 to TRBJ2-7, with 8 bases aligning to TRBD2. The germline gives CDR1 MNHNY, CDR2 SVGAGI (reference sequence). V shed 5 bases and J 6 bases; nucleotides not matched to a gene: 6. The CDR3 contains 13 residues. CDR3 bases: TGTGCCAGCAGTGCACTTAGCGGGACCGAGCAGTACTTC. This gives the protein CASSALSGTEQYF.

V usage is TRBV9 and J usage is TRBJ2-7; possible D gene TRBD1, 6 bases. Per germline, CDR1 SGDLS and CDR2 YYNGEE. Trimming shortened V by 3 bases and J by 2 bases, and 15 bases separated the two germline ends. CDR3 length equals 15 residues. The CDR3 DNA sequence: TGTGCCAGCAGCGCAGAGGGGGACCGGGCCTACGAGCAGTACTTC. Protein product: CASSAEGDRAYEQYF.

The chain is built from TRBV7-2 and TRBJ2-3; D call uncertain. Trimming pared 2 bases from V and 1 base from J, leaving 4 bases between. Germline CDR1 and CDR2: SGHTA and FQGNSA. The CDR3 spans 13 residues. The CDR3 DNA follows: TGTGCCAGCAGCTTACCAGGCACAGATACGCAGTATTTT. Protein product: CASSLPGTDTQYF. Drawing the rest from reference TRBV7-2 and TRBJ2-3, the complete variable domain is GAGVSQSPSNKVTEKGKDVELRCDPISGHTALYWYRQSLGQGLEFLIYFQGNSAPDKSGLPSDRFSAERTGGSVSTLTIQRTQQEDSAVYLCASSLPGTDTQYFGPGTRLTVL.

CDR3 DNA: TGTGCCAGCAGCCCGGGGGGCACAGATACGCAGTATTTT. Amino acids: CASSPGGTDTQYF. V usage is TRBV5-6 and J usage is TRBJ2-3; a possible D gene is TRBD2 (6 bases). This CDR3 region has 13 residues. The germline V gene encodes CDR1 SGHDT and CDR2 YYEEEE. Trimming pared 4 bases from V and 1 base from J, leaving 7 bases between. Together with reference TRBV5-6 and TRBJ2-3, the CDR3 gives the full variable domain: DAGVTQSPTHLIKTRGQQVTLRCSPKSGHDTVSWYQQALGQGPQFIFQYYEEEERQRGNFPDRFSGHQFPNYSSELNVNALLLGDSALYLCASSPGGTDTQYFGPGTRLTVL.

This sequence joins TRBV7-6 and TRBJ2-1; TRBD2 matches at 15 bases. With V trimmed by 3 bases and J by 8 bases, 8 bases remained unmatched. This CDR3 contains 17 residues. The germline gives CDR1 SGHVS, CDR2 FNYEAQ. Written as DNA, the CDR3 is TGTGCCAGCAGCTTTCGGACTAGCGGGAGGGCCATGTATGAGCAGTTCTTC. This gives the protein CASSFRTSGRAMYEQFF.

This rearrangement joins TRBV7-2 to TRBJ1-1; TRBD1 is a possible D gene (5 bases). The germline gives CDR1 SGHTA, CDR2 FQGNSA. This CDR3 is 14 amino acids long. The germline V and J ends were trimmed by 5 bases and 3 bases, with 13 bases remaining between them. CDR3 in amino acids: CASSLVGGDTEAFF. The CDR3 coding sequence is TGTGCCAGCAGCCTCGTGGGGGGTGACACTGAAGCTTTCTTT.

The chain links TRBV7-2 to TRBJ2-1, with D tentatively TRBD2 (6 bases). Looked up from germline, CDR1 is SGHTA and CDR2 is FQGNSA. Between the trimmed V and J ends, which lost 2 bases and 6 bases, there was a span of 11 bases. This CDR3 has 14 residues. The CDR3 reads CASSLLSSVNEQFF. CDR3 DNA sequence: TGTGCCAGCAGCTTACTTTCTAGCGTCAATGAGCAGTTCTTC.

The genes are TRBV12-5 and TRBJ2-1, with 9 nucleotides matching TRBD1. The CDR3 covers 14 residues. V lost 4 bases, J lost 7 bases, and 5 bases stayed unmatched. Looked up from germline, CDR1 is LGHNT and CDR2 is FRNRAP. In nucleotides, the CDR3 is TGTGCTAGTGGTTGGGACAGGGTTGGGAATGAGCAGTTCTTC. Amino acid sequence: CASGWDRVGNEQFF.

The J gene is TRBJ2-3, the V gene TRBV25-1; 7 bases are a match to TRBD2. This CDR3 has 13 residues. With 2 bases clipped from V and 4 bases from J, the junction kept 0 bases outside the gene matches. Per the germline V gene, CDR1 is MGHDK and CDR2 is SYGVNS. The CDR3 loop is CASSETSADTQYF. DNA for the CDR3: TGTGCCAGCAGTGAAACTAGCGCAGATACGCAGTATTTT.

The CDR3 nucleotides read TGTGCCAGAGCGACGGGGGCCGGGGGCACTGAAGCTTTCTTT. Translated, it gives CARATGAGGTEAFF. This rearrangement joins TRBV2 to TRBJ1-1, with D perhaps matching TRBD1 (6 bases). V was trimmed by 9 bases and J by 4 bases, leaving 18 bases between them. Germline V gene data show CDR1 as SNHLY and CDR2 as FYNNEI. The CDR3 has 14 residues.

The rearrangement links TRBV7-9 to TRBJ2-3; D is unclear. The V gene lost 5 bases and the J gene lost 9 bases, with 9 bases spanning the gap. The CDR3 spans 11 residues. The germline V gene encodes CDR1 SEHNR and CDR2 FQNEAQ (reference sequence). The CDR3 spells CASSLSWTQYF. The CDR3 region has the DNA TGTGCCAGCAGCCTCTCCTGGACGCAGTATTTT.

The genes are TRBV30 and TRBJ2-7, with 10 positions matching TRBD1. The CDR3 has 16 amino acids. V lost 0 bases, J lost 3 bases, and 8 bases stayed unmatched. Germline-derived CDR1 and CDR2 are GTSNPN and SVGIG (reference sequence). The CDR3 DNA reads as TGTGCCTGGAGTGTACCAGGACAGGGGGTGATCTACGAGCAGTACTTC. This encodes CAWSVPGQGVIYEQYF. Together with reference TRBV30 and TRBJ2-7, the CDR3 gives the full variable domain: SQTIHQWPATLVQPVGSPLSLECTVEGTSNPNLYWYRQAAGRGLQLLFYSVGIGQISSEVPQNLSASRPQDRQFILSSKKLLLSDSGFYLCAWSVPGQGVIYEQYFGPGTRLTVT.

V gene TRBV19 combines with J gene TRBJ1-2; D gene unclear. The CDR3 runs 11 residues. Trimming stripped 5 bases from V and 8 bases from J, with 9 bases between. Germline CDR1 reads LNHDA; CDR2 reads SQIVND (reference sequence). CDR3: CASSARLGYTF. The CDR3 region has the DNA TGTGCCAGTAGTGCTCGTCTGGGCTACACCTTC.

The rearrangement links TRBV7-2 to TRBJ1-1; 8 bases align to TRBD1. With 3 bases clipped from V and 0 bases from J, the junction kept 3 bases outside the gene matches. This CDR3 contains 15 residues. The germline CDR1 and CDR2 sequences are SGHTA and FQGNSA. CDR3 nucleotides: TGTGCCAGCAGCTTGAGGACAGGGATGAACACTGAAGCTTTCTTT. As protein: CASSLRTGMNTEAFF.

This chain links TRBV27 with TRBJ2-1; TRBD2 agrees at 8 bases. Looked up from germline, CDR1 is MNHEY and CDR2 is SMNVEV (reference sequence). Trimming took 7 bases from V and 5 from J; bases not matched to a gene: 13. The CDR3 loop spans 16 amino acids. CDR3 DNA: TGTGCCAGCATTCGGTCAGTACTAGCGGACCACAATGAGCAGTTCTTC. Amino acids: CASIRSVLADHNEQFF.

The chain combines TRBV19 with TRBJ1-2; weak D call: TRBD1 (6 bases). The germline gives CDR1 LNHDA, CDR2 SQIVND (reference sequence). The V gene lost 2 bases and the J gene lost 5 bases, with 18 bases spanning the gap. The CDR3 contains 16 residues. DNA for the CDR3: TGTGCCAGTAGTATACAGTCCACCGGGACAAGGTATGGCTACACCTTC. As protein: CASSIQSTGTRYGYTF.

The gene calls are TRBV5-1 and TRBJ1-4; 9 bases align to TRBD1. The CDR3 loop spans 14 amino acids. V lost 4 bases and J lost 8; bases outside the gene matches: 6. CDR1 is SGHRS and CDR2 is YFSETQ in the germline V gene. The CDR3 reads CASSRTGDLEKLFF. CDR3 in DNA: TGCGCCAGCAGCAGGACAGGGGACCTAGAAAAACTGTTTTTT.